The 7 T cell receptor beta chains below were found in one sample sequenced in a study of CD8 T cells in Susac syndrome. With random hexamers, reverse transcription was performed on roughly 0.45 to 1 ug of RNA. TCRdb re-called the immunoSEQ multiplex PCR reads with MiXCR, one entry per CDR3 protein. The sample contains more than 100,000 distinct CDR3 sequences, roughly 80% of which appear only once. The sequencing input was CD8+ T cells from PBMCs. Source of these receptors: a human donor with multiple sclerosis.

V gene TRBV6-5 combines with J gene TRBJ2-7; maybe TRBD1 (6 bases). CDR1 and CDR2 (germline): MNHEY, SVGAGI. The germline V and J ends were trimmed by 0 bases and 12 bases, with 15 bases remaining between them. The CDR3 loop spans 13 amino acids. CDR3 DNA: TGTGCCAGCAGTTACTCGGGGGCTGAAAGGCGGTACTTC. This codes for CASSYSGAERRYF.

The CDR3 protein is CASSSGQGWYEQYF. DNA of the CDR3: TGTGCCAGCAGCTCTGGACAGGGGTGGTACGAGCAGTACTTC. V usage is TRBV13 and J usage is TRBJ2-7; TRBD1 agrees at 9 bases. The CDR3 has 14 amino acids. J was trimmed by 4 bases and V by 4 bases; bases with no gene match: 5. CDR1 is PRHDT and CDR2 is FYEKMQ in the germline V gene (reference sequence).

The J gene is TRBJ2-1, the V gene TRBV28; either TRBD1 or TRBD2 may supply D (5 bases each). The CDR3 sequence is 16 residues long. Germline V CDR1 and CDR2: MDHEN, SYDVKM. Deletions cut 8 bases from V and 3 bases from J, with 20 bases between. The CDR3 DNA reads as TGTGCCAGCCTTCGGGGCCCAGAGAATTACTACAATGAGCAGTTCTTC. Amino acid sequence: CASLRGPENYYNEQFF.

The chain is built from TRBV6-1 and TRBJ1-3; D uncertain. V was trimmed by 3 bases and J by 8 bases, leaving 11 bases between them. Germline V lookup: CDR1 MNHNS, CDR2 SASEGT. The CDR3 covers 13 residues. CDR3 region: CASSDGGSDTIYF. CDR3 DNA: TGTGCCAGCAGTGACGGCGGTTCAGACACCATATATTTT.

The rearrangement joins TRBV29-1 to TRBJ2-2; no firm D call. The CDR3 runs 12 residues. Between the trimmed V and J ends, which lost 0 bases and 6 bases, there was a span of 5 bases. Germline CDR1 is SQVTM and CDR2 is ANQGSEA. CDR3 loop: CSVEEGSGELFF. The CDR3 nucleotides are TGCAGCGTTGAAGAAGGTTCCGGGGAGCTGTTTTTT.

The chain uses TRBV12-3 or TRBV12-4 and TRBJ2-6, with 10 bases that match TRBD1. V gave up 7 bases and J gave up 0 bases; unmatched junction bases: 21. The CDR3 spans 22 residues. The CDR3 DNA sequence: TGTGCCAGCACGGGACAGGGGTTAATCGGGCACCCTGGGCGCTCTGGGGCCAACGTCCTGACTTTC. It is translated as CASTGQGLIGHPGRSGANVLTF.

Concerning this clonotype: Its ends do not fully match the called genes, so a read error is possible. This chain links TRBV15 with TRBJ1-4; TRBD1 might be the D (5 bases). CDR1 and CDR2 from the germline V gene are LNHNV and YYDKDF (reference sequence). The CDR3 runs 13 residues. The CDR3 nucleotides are TGTGCCACCAGCCTCGGGGGTAATGAAAAACTGGTTTTT. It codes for CATSLGGNEKLVF.